Listed below are T cell receptor beta chains from one sample, sequenced in a study of shared clonotypes between healthy human individuals. Using immunoSEQ multiplex PCR, the repertoire was profiled, and TCRdb retains in-frame clones only, with some absent. Here the sample spans 650,000 to 750,000 clones, approximately 79% being singletons. Material: memory CD4+ T cells sorted from blood. The source is a woman aged 25 to 39 in good health. The CDR3 runs from the conserved cysteine through the conserved F or W. Fields, in order: CDR3 length, J gene, V gene, D gene, clone size, CDR3 DNA, CDR3 protein. The D gene is left open where the match is weak. Size tells how often a clone was seen (once, few, many) or the class of an expanded clone, and some rows leave it out.

CDR3 length: 14
J gene: TRBJ1-1
V gene: TRBV19
D gene: TRBD1
clone size: -
CDR3 DNA: TGTGCCAGTAGTATGGGACAGGCGAACACTGAAGCTTTCTTT
CDR3 protein: CASSMGQANTEAFF

CDR3 length: 15
J gene: TRBJ1-1
V gene: TRBV4-1
D gene: -
clone size: -
CDR3 DNA: TGCGCCAGCAGCCAGGGCCGCCGGCCGGACACTGAAGCTTTCTTT
CDR3 protein: CASSQGRRPDTEAFF

CDR3 length: 15
J gene: TRBJ2-7
V gene: TRBV6-5
D gene: -
clone size: -
CDR3 DNA: TGTGCCAGCAGCACTCCCCTAAACAGCGCCTACGAGCAGTACTTC
CDR3 protein: CASSTPLNSAYEQYF

CDR3 length: 16
J gene: TRBJ2-7
V gene: TRBV27
D gene: TRBD1
clone size: few
CDR3 DNA: TGTGCCAGCAGTTTAACACAGACAGGGTCTACGCACGAGCAGTACTTC
CDR3 protein: CASSLTQTGSTHEQYF

CDR3 length: 15
J gene: TRBJ2-1
V gene: TRBV19
D gene: TRBD1
clone size: -
CDR3 DNA: TGTGCCAGTAGTCGTCAAAGGACAGGGGGGGATGAGCAGTTCTTC
CDR3 protein: CASSRQRTGGDEQFF

CDR3 length: 14
J gene: TRBJ2-5
V gene: TRBV7-2
D gene: -
clone size: -
CDR3 DNA: TGTGCCAGCAGCTCATGGGAAGGACGAGAGACCCAGTACTTC
CDR3 protein: CASSSWEGRETQYF

CDR3 length: 16
J gene: TRBJ2-3
V gene: TRBV5-1
D gene: TRBD1
clone size: -
CDR3 DNA: TGCGCCAGCAGACGCTCCGGGACAGGGGTGGGAGATACGCAGTATTTT
CDR3 protein: CASRRSGTGVGDTQYF

CDR3 length: 15
J gene: TRBJ1-2
V gene: TRBV7-2
D gene: -
clone size: -
CDR3 DNA: TGTGCCAGCAGCTCCCCCCGTGGGATTAACTATGGCTACACCTTC
CDR3 protein: CASSSPRGINYGYTF

CDR3 length: 16
J gene: TRBJ1-3
V gene: TRBV11-2
D gene: -
clone size: few
CDR3 DNA: TGTGCCAGCAGCTTACTCCCAGGGGCGAGTGGAAACACCATATATTTT
CDR3 protein: CASSLLPGASGNTIYF

CDR3 length: 15
J gene: TRBJ2-7
V gene: TRBV28
D gene: -
clone size: -
CDR3 DNA: TGTGCCAGCAGTAGCCCCAAGACATTTCCTAACGAGCAGTACTTC
CDR3 protein: CASSSPKTFPNEQYF

CDR3 length: 16
J gene: TRBJ1-3
V gene: TRBV2
D gene: -
clone size: -
CDR3 DNA: TGTGCCAGTGGAGCCCAGACAGTCTCCTCTGGAAACACCATATATTTT
CDR3 protein: CASGAQTVSSGNTIYF

CDR3 length: 16
J gene: TRBJ2-7
V gene: TRBV5-7
D gene: TRBD1
clone size: -
CDR3 DNA: TGTGCCAGCAGCTTGGTTTTGGGACAGGGGGCTCACGAGCAGTACTTC
CDR3 protein: CASSLVLGQGAHEQYF

CDR3 length: 12
J gene: TRBJ1-2
V gene: TRBV19
D gene: -
clone size: -
CDR3 DNA: TGTGCCAGTGGGGCGGCCATCTATGGCTACACCTTC
CDR3 protein: CASGAAIYGYTF

CDR3 length: 17
J gene: TRBJ1-1
V gene: TRBV19
D gene: TRBD1
clone size: -
CDR3 DNA: TGTGCCAGTAGTGTCCGGACAGGGGGGGAATGGAACACTGAAGCTTTCTTT
CDR3 protein: CASSVRTGGEWNTEAFF

CDR3 length: 14
J gene: TRBJ1-4
V gene: TRBV5-1
D gene: -
clone size: -
CDR3 DNA: TGCGCCTCTACTACCGGTGACAGAAATGAAAAACTGTTTTTT
CDR3 protein: CASTTGDRNEKLFF

CDR3 length: 15
J gene: TRBJ2-1
V gene: TRBV11-2
D gene: -
clone size: -
CDR3 DNA: TGTGCCAGCAGCTTATGGGCTCAGCAATACAATGAGCAGTTCTTC
CDR3 protein: CASSLWAQQYNEQFF

CDR3 length: 14
J gene: TRBJ2-7
V gene: TRBV7-8
D gene: TRBD2
clone size: -
CDR3 DNA: TGTGCCAGCAGAGTAGGGACTAGCGGGTACGAGCAGTACTTC
CDR3 protein: CASRVGTSGYEQYF

CDR3 length: 16
J gene: TRBJ2-7
V gene: TRBV27
D gene: TRBD2
clone size: -
CDR3 DNA: TGTGCCAGCAGAATTAGCGGGACGGAGGGTGCCTACGAGCAGTACTTC
CDR3 protein: CASRISGTEGAYEQYF

CDR3 length: 13
J gene: TRBJ1-4
V gene: TRBV10-3
D gene: -
clone size: -
CDR3 DNA: TGTGCCATCAGTGACAGGGGAGGTGAAAAACTGTTTTTT
CDR3 protein: CAISDRGGEKLFF

CDR3 length: 19
J gene: TRBJ1-1
V gene: TRBV18
D gene: TRBD1
clone size: -
CDR3 DNA: TGTGCCAGCTCACCATTTATTGACAGGGTGGAAAACATGAACACTGAAGCTTTCTTT
CDR3 protein: CASSPFIDRVENMNTEAFF

CDR3 length: 14
J gene: TRBJ2-2
V gene: TRBV6-5
D gene: -
clone size: -
CDR3 DNA: TGTGCCAGCCGGGACACAGCGAACACCGGGGAGCTGTTTTTT
CDR3 protein: CASRDTANTGELFF

CDR3 length: 13
J gene: TRBJ2-1
V gene: TRBV15
D gene: -
clone size: -
CDR3 DNA: TGTGCCACCAGCAGAGATGAAGGGTCCCCGAAGTTCTTC
CDR3 protein: CATSRDEGSPKFF

CDR3 length: 16
J gene: TRBJ2-1
V gene: TRBV11-2
D gene: -
clone size: -
CDR3 DNA: TGTGCCAGCAAGCTTATAAGCGGGCCCAAGAGCAATGAGCAGTTCTTC
CDR3 protein: CASKLISGPKSNEQFF

CDR3 length: 15
J gene: TRBJ2-5
V gene: TRBV28
D gene: -
clone size: -
CDR3 DNA: TGTGCCAGCAGCCGCCCACCGGCAGCGAGAGAGACCCAGTACTTC
CDR3 protein: CASSRPPAARETQYF

CDR3 length: 15
J gene: TRBJ2-1
V gene: TRBV5-1
D gene: TRBD2
clone size: -
CDR3 DNA: TGCGCCAGCAGCTTAACTAGCGCTTCCTACAATGAGCAGTTCTTC
CDR3 protein: CASSLTSASYNEQFF

CDR3 length: 15
J gene: TRBJ1-4
V gene: TRBV5-1
D gene: TRBD1
clone size: few
CDR3 DNA: TGCGCCAGCAGCTTGATGGGACAGGGGGATGAAAAACTGTTTTTT
CDR3 protein: CASSLMGQGDEKLFF

CDR3 length: 13
J gene: TRBJ1-1
V gene: TRBV27
D gene: -
clone size: -
CDR3 DNA: TGTGCCAGCTTTGGACAGTTGAACACTGAAGCTTTCTTT
CDR3 protein: CASFGQLNTEAFF

CDR3 length: 15
J gene: TRBJ2-7
V gene: TRBV10-3
D gene: -
clone size: -
CDR3 DNA: TGTGCCTCCCATGGTGACCCGATAGGTACGTACGAGCAGTACTTC
CDR3 protein: CASHGDPIGTYEQYF

CDR3 length: 11
J gene: TRBJ2-7
V gene: TRBV5-4
D gene: -
clone size: -
CDR3 DNA: TGTGCCAGCAGCGAACAGGACGAGCAGTACTTC
CDR3 protein: CASSEQDEQYF

CDR3 length: 14
J gene: TRBJ2-7
V gene: TRBV6-1
D gene: -
clone size: many
CDR3 DNA: TGTGCCAGCAAACCCGCGGCAGGTAGCTACGAGCAGTACTTC
CDR3 protein: CASKPAAGSYEQYF

CDR3 length: 18
J gene: TRBJ2-7
V gene: TRBV9
D gene: TRBD2
clone size: -
CDR3 DNA: TGTGCCAGCAGCGTCGGGACAGCTGGACTAGCGGGAGTCGGGGAGCAGTACTTC
CDR3 protein: CASSVGTAGLAGVGEQYF

CDR3 length: 18
J gene: TRBJ2-1
V gene: TRBV18
D gene: TRBD2
clone size: few
CDR3 DNA: TGTGCCAGCTCACCCAGGACAGGGCTAGCGGGAGTACCCGGTGAGCAGTTCTTC
CDR3 protein: CASSPRTGLAGVPGEQFF

CDR3 length: 16
J gene: TRBJ1-1
V gene: TRBV18
D gene: -
clone size: -
CDR3 DNA: TGTGCCAGCTCACCAGGGCAGGCAGCATTGGACACTGAAGCTTTCTTT
CDR3 protein: CASSPGQAALDTEAFF

CDR3 length: 12
J gene: TRBJ2-1
V gene: TRBV5-1
D gene: -
clone size: -
CDR3 DNA: TGCGCCAGCACCAATACGCGCGATGAGCAGTTCTTC
CDR3 protein: CASTNTRDEQFF

CDR3 length: 15
J gene: TRBJ2-1
V gene: TRBV19
D gene: TRBD2
clone size: few
CDR3 DNA: TGTGCCAGTAGTAGGACTAGCGTTCTCTACAATGAGCAGTTCTTC
CDR3 protein: CASSRTSVLYNEQFF